The clone carrying this T cell receptor beta chain was counted between two and nine times. As yet, its antigen is unknown. Germline V CDR1 and CDR2: MDHEN, SYDVKM. Between the trimmed V and J ends, which lost 6 bases and 0 bases, there was a span of 23 bases. The CDR3 is 18 amino acids. The record originates from a study of T cell repertoires in cytomegalovirus infection. General study points: Across the ex vivo response, the dominant clonotypes were HLA-C-restricted CMV-specific TCR beta clonotypes.

TCRdb redid the calling of the reads with MiXCR, one entry per CDR3 protein. The sample gives approximately 120,000 distinct CDR3 sequences, 25% to 35% of which show up once; 58% is in the top ten. The sample was CD8+ T cells from cultured PBMCs, taken from culture after CMV antigen stimulation. The chain uses TRBV28 and TRBJ1-2; D uncertain. The sequence came from a human donor in good health (CMV status not recorded). Some clones in this sample may be carry-over from other donors' samples. In DNA, the CDR3 is TGTGCCAGCAGGCCCACGGGGTTTTCGATCGAGGCTAACTATGGCTACACCTTC. The encoded protein is CASRPTGFSIEANYGYTF.